A selection of T cell receptor beta chains follows, all from one sample in a study of blood T cell repertoires in COVID-19. Libraries were prepared by immunoSEQ multiplex PCR; TCRdb keeps only in-frame clonotypes and omits some of them. The repertoire holds tens of thousands of clones, with more than 80% as singletons. The sequenced sample consisted of peripheral blood. The receptor source for this set is a woman of 80 years or more with acute or convalescent COVID-19. The CDR3 runs from the conserved cysteine through the conserved F or W. The D gene is left open where the match is weak. Clone size is stated in some rows and not others, as once, few, many or a class when expanded.

length,size,V,J,D,CDR3,DNA
19,.,TRBV4-2,TRBJ2-1,TRBD1,CASSQELPGQGNFRNEQFF,TGTGCCAGCAGCCAAGAACTCCCGGGACAGGGTAATTTTAGGAATGAGCAGTTCTTC
14,.,TRBV3-1/TRBV3-2,TRBJ2-4,.,CASGPWAGENIQYF,TGTGCCAGCGGGCCTTGGGCAGGCGAAAACATTCAGTACTTC
20,.,TRBV4-1,TRBJ2-6,TRBD2,CASSQPMLAGMSSGANVLTF,TGCGCCAGCAGCCAACCGATGCTAGCGGGGATGAGCTCTGGGGCCAACGTCCTGACTTTC
15,.,TRBV7-2,TRBJ1-2,TRBD1,CASSSGQGANYGYTF,TGTGCCAGCAGCTCGGGACAGGGGGCAAACTATGGCTACACCTTC
13,many,TRBV12-3/TRBV12-4,TRBJ1-1,TRBD1,CASSRQGTTEAFF,TGTGCCAGCAGTCGACAGGGGACCACTGAAGCTTTCTTT
13,.,TRBV29-1,TRBJ2-7,.,CRTTAGPRSEQYF,TGCAGGACGACGGCGGGGCCCCGTAGCGAGCAGTACTTC
14,.,TRBV6-6,TRBJ2-1,TRBD1,CASSRTGGEDEQFF,TGTGCCAGCAGTCGGACAGGGGGCGAGGATGAGCAGTTCTTC
14,.,TRBV18,TRBJ1-1,.,CASSPQGRDIEAFF,TGTGCCAGCTCACCACAGGGGCGGGATATTGAAGCTTTCTTT
14,.,TRBV14,TRBJ1-1,.,CASSLQDIRTEAFF,TGTGCCAGCAGTCTACAGGATATTCGGACTGAAGCTTTCTTT
15,.,TRBV25-1,TRBJ1-1,.,CASSAPRRAATEAFF,TGTGCCAGCAGTGCCCCCAGGAGGGCGGCCACTGAAGCTTTCTTT
16,.,TRBV5-4,TRBJ2-4,.,CASSPVSGLAKNIQYF,TGTGCCAGCAGCCCGGTCTCCGGACTCGCCAAAAACATTCAGTACTTC
15,.,TRBV5-1,TRBJ2-2,TRBD1,CASRSGQGVTGELFF,TGCGCCAGCAGATCGGGACAGGGGGTAACCGGGGAGCTGTTTTTT
15,.,TRBV7-7,TRBJ2-1,.,CASSAFSGVYNEQFF,TGTGCCAGCAGCGCCTTTAGCGGCGTCTACAATGAGCAGTTCTTC
17,few,TRBV5-4,TRBJ1-3,TRBD1,CASSWGTGGASGNTIYF,TGTGCCAGCAGCTGGGGGACAGGGGGGGCCTCTGGAAACACCATATATTTT
15,.,TRBV5-4,TRBJ2-3,TRBD2,CASSLSGGATDTQYF,TGTGCCAGCAGCCTTAGCGGGGGGGCCACAGATACGCAGTATTTT
14,.,TRBV7-9,TRBJ1-1,TRBD1,CASSSRRGLTEAFF,TGTGCCAGCAGCTCGCGGAGGGGGCTGACTGAAGCTTTCTTT
15,once,TRBV7-9,TRBJ1-1,TRBD1,CASSPRTGLNTEAFF,TGTGCCAGCAGCCCTCGGACAGGGCTGAACACTGAAGCTTTCTTT
13,few,TRBV19,TRBJ2-7,.,CASSIRTFYEQYF,TGTGCCAGTAGTATTAGGACTTTCTACGAGCAGTACTTC
10,.,TRBV2,TRBJ1-1,.,CASRLTGAFF,TGTGCCAGCAGACTGACAGGAGCTTTCTTT
13,.,TRBV13,TRBJ2-3,.,CASSLTGTDTQYF,TGTGCCAGCAGCTTAACGGGGACAGATACGCAGTATTTT
13,few,TRBV10-3,TRBJ2-7,TRBD1,CAISEYTGGEQYF,TGTGCCATCAGTGAGTACACAGGGGGCGAGCAGTACTTC
13,.,TRBV12-3/TRBV12-4,TRBJ2-1,.,CASTRHGGSEQFF,TGTGCCAGCACCCGGCACGGAGGGAGTGAGCAGTTCTTC
18,few,TRBV11-2,TRBJ1-2,.,CASSLGPRRTGIDYGYTF,TGTGCCAGCAGCTTAGGCCCTAGGAGGACCGGGATCGACTATGGCTACACCTTC
14,once,TRBV21-1,TRBJ2-3,.,CASSKGLSTDTQYF,TGTGCCAGCAGCAAGGGGCTAAGCACAGATACGCAGTATTTT
13,.,TRBV10-3,TRBJ2-7,.,CANREQGAYEQYF,TGTGCGAACCGGGAGCAGGGGGCCTACGAGCAGTACTTC
14,.,TRBV6-5,TRBJ2-7,TRBD1,CASSRRDRPYEQYF,TGTGCCAGCAGTCGCCGGGACAGGCCCTACGAGCAGTACTTC
15,once,TRBV5-1,TRBJ2-2,.,CASRIFTGNTGELFF,TGCGCCAGCCGAATCTTCACAGGGAACACCGGGGAGCTGTTTTTT
15,.,TRBV7-2,TRBJ1-6,.,CASSLGHGNNSPLHF,TGTGCCAGCAGCTTAGGACACGGGAATAATTCACCCCTCCACTTT
15,.,TRBV19,TRBJ2-7,TRBD1,CASSMGQGGYYEQYF,TGTGCCAGTAGTATGGGACAGGGGGGCTACTACGAGCAGTACTTC
15,few,TRBV19,TRBJ1-3,TRBD1,CASSPRGLSGNTIYF,TGTGCCAGTTCCCCCAGGGGGCTGTCTGGAAACACCATATATTTT
15,.,TRBV18,TRBJ2-1,TRBD2,CASSPAWGEGTEQFF,TGTGCCAGCTCACCGGCCTGGGGGGAGGGGACTGAGCAGTTCTTC
17,.,TRBV5-1,TRBJ2-7,TRBD2,CASSLGPTSGVAYEQYF,TGCGCCAGCAGCTTGGGACCGACTAGCGGGGTTGCCTACGAGCAGTACTTC
14,.,TRBV3-1/TRBV3-2,TRBJ1-1,.,CASSQGAGGTEAFF,TGTGCCAGCAGCCAAGGCGCCGGAGGGACTGAAGCTTTCTTT
12,.,TRBV27,TRBJ1-5,.,CASSKQGQPQHF,TGTGCCAGCAGTAAGCAGGGCCAGCCCCAGCATTTT
14,.,TRBV5-1,TRBJ2-7,TRBD2,CASRALAGENEQYF,TGCGCCAGCAGGGCGCTAGCGGGAGAGAACGAGCAGTACTTC
14,once,TRBV6-1,TRBJ1-2,.,CASTRGANNYGYTF,TGTGCCAGCACTCGCGGGGCCAATAACTATGGCTACACCTTC
15,few,TRBV4-2,TRBJ1-2,.,CASSQDDTGNYGYTF,TGTGCCAGCAGCCAAGATGACACAGGGAACTATGGCTACACCTTC
15,.,TRBV19,TRBJ1-4,TRBD1,CASSRGQGISEKLFF,TGTGCCAGTAGTCGTGGACAGGGTATAAGTGAAAAACTGTTTTTT
15,.,TRBV6-5,TRBJ1-1,.,CASSYSRVLYTEAFF,TGTGCCAGCAGTTACTCGAGGGTGCTATACACTGAAGCTTTCTTT
13,.,TRBV5-1,TRBJ2-7,.,CASSLDSVYEQYF,TGCGCCAGCAGCTTGGATTCGGTTTACGAGCAGTACTTC
15,.,TRBV2,TRBJ1-2,TRBD1,CASRRNLDRVYGYTF,TGTGCCAGCAGGAGGAATTTAGACAGGGTCTATGGCTACACCTTC
14,.,TRBV29-1,TRBJ2-3,TRBD2,CSTRLAEKGDTQYF,TGCAGCACTAGACTAGCGGAAAAGGGAGATACGCAGTATTTT
16,.,TRBV6-8,TRBJ2-5,TRBD2,CASTWTSGGAKETQYF,TGTGCCAGCACCTGGACTAGCGGGGGCGCGAAAGAGACCCAGTACTTC
17,.,TRBV21-1,TRBJ2-3,.,CASTPKTGFTTTDTQYF,TGTGCCAGCACCCCTAAGACAGGGTTTACGACCACAGATACGCAGTATTTT
17,few,TRBV10-3,TRBJ2-2,TRBD2,CAISEILAGASTGELFF,TGTGCCATCAGTGAGATACTAGCGGGAGCCTCCACCGGGGAGCTGTTTTTT
15,few,TRBV11-1,TRBJ2-1,TRBD2,CASSLGGLAGNEQFF,TGTGCCAGCAGCTTAGGAGGACTAGCGGGCAATGAGCAGTTCTTC
16,once,TRBV5-1,TRBJ2-7,TRBD1,CASSLAGTGKSYEQYF,TGCGCCAGCAGCTTGGCCGGGACAGGGAAAAGCTACGAGCAGTACTTC
15,many,TRBV7-9,TRBJ2-3,.,CASSNGRIPTDTQYF,TGTGCCAGCAGTAACGGGAGAATCCCCACAGATACGCAGTATTTT
15,.,TRBV19,TRBJ1-2,TRBD1,CASSIFAGTGSGYTF,TGTGCCAGTAGTATATTCGCCGGGACAGGGTCTGGCTACACCTTC
16,few,TRBV5-4,TRBJ2-5,TRBD2,CASSLSLAGFQETQYF,TGTGCCAGCAGCTTGTCGCTAGCGGGATTTCAGGAGACCCAGTACTTC
14,few,TRBV28,TRBJ2-7,.,CASSLSRVQGEQYF,TGTGCCAGCAGTTTATCCCGGGTCCAGGGAGAGCAGTACTTC
14,.,TRBV15,TRBJ2-6,.,CATSSPRGANVLTF,TGTGCCACCAGCAGCCCCCGGGGGGCCAACGTCCTGACTTTC
14,.,TRBV7-9,TRBJ1-6,TRBD1,CASSWDREESPLHF,TGTGCCAGCAGCTGGGACAGGGAAGAGTCACCCCTCCACTTT
15,.,TRBV19,TRBJ1-1,.,CASSFGQQLNTEAFF,TGTGCCAGTAGTTTTGGTCAACAGCTGAACACTGAAGCTTTCTTT
15,.,TRBV3-1/TRBV3-2,TRBJ2-1,.,CASSQTRGSYNEQFF,TGTGCCAGCAGCCAAACTCGCGGCTCCTACAATGAGCAGTTCTTC
15,.,TRBV6-5,TRBJ2-1,TRBD2,CASTPGGGGSYEQFF,TGTGCCAGCACCCCCGGCGGGGGGGGTTCTTATGAGCAGTTCTTC
15,.,TRBV3-1/TRBV3-2,TRBJ1-2,.,CASSQVGRARYGYTF,TGTGCCAGCAGCCAAGTCGGCAGGGCGAGGTATGGCTACACCTTC